The 8 T cell receptor beta chains presented below share a single source sample, sequenced in a study of memory CD8 T cells in hepatitis C reinfection. Time point indicated: late/post reinfection, 12 to 24 weeks after detection. The sorted cells went straight to TCR sequencing with no prior in vitro expansion. Sequencing used immunoSEQ multiplex PCR; TCRdb keeps in-frame clones, though not all of them. The table has just over 45,000 clones, roughly 87% seen once. Sequencing was performed on naive CD8+ T cells sorted from blood. Receptors were obtained from a man aged 18 to 29 with hepatitis C virus infection.

This chain joins TRBV11-2 and TRBJ2-3; the match to TRBD2 covers 12 bases. Germline V lookup: CDR1 SGHAT, CDR2 FQNNGV. V gave up 0 bases and J gave up 2 bases; unmatched junction bases: 9. The CDR3 is 19 residues long. The CDR3 DNA is TGTGCCAGCAGCTTAGATTTGTTCCCTAGCGGGGGGGACACAGATACGCAGTATTTT. Translating it yields CASSLDLFPSGGDTDTQYF.

The gene calls are TRBV7-6 and TRBJ2-1; no clear D. The CDR3 loop spans 15 amino acids. Looked up from germline, CDR1 is SGHVS and CDR2 is FNYEAQ. V lost 0 bases, J lost 4 bases, and 10 bases lay in between. CDR3 region: CASSLAAYAYNEQFF. The CDR3 nucleotides read TGTGCCAGCAGCTTAGCAGCGTATGCTTACAATGAGCAGTTCTTC.

This sequence joins TRBV6-5 and TRBJ2-2; unclear D gene. This CDR3 region has 13 residues. With 2 bases removed from V and 2 bases from J, the gap between germline ends came to 3 bases. In germline, CDR1 is MNHEY, CDR2 SVGAGI. In DNA, the CDR3 is TGTGCCAGCAGTTACCTTAACACCGGGGAGCTGTTTTTT. Translated: CASSYLNTGELFF.

The chain joins TRBV4-1 to TRBJ2-3; tentatively, D is TRBD2 (7 bases). The CDR3 sequence is 18 residues long. V dropped 0 bases and J dropped 3 bases, with 19 bases sitting between them. Germline CDR1 reads MGHRA; CDR2 reads YSYEKL. This CDR3 reads CASSQETGGRGRTDTQYF. The CDR3 region has the DNA TGCGCCAGCAGCCAAGAGACGGGGGGCAGGGGAAGAACAGATACGCAGTATTTT.

The count of this clone is one. The rearrangement joins TRBV6-1 to TRBJ2-1; 7 bases are a match to TRBD1. J lost 2 bases, V lost 2 bases, and 9 bases had no gene match. Germline CDR1 reads MNHNS; CDR2 reads SASEGT. The CDR3 has 17 amino acids. CDR3 in amino acids: CASSETPSGGAYNEQFF. The CDR3 bases are TGTGCCAGCAGTGAAACGCCCTCAGGGGGAGCCTACAATGAGCAGTTCTTC.

V and J are TRBV7-6 and TRBJ2-5; D is ambiguous. The DNA end is more similar to TRBJ2-7, so the J call may be wrong. There are 14 residues in the CDR3. The V gene's germline CDR1 is SGHVS and CDR2 FNYEAQ. The CDR3 is CASSLEPGTYEQYF. The CDR3, as DNA: TGTGCCAGCAGCTTAGAGCCGGGTACCTACGAGCAGTACTTC.

This clone was recorded once. J is TRBJ2-5 and V is TRBV11-2, with D possibly TRBD2 on 7 matching bases. The end of the DNA fits TRBJ2-7 better, so the J call may be wrong. The CDR3 covers 14 residues. Germline CDR1 is SGHAT and CDR2 is FQNNGV. CDR3 in DNA: TGTGCCAGCAGCTTCGGGGGGCCCGGGTACGAGCAGTACTTC. This translates into CASSFGGPGYEQYF.

The rearrangement uses TRBV7-2 and TRBJ2-1, with D unclear. V was clipped by 4 bases and J by 5 bases, with 9 bases between them. Germline assignment: CDR1 SGHTA and CDR2 FQGNSA. The length of the CDR3 is 13 residues. CDR3 bases: TGTGCCAGCAGCTACCCCTATGACAATGAGCAGTTCTTC. Encoded protein: CASSYPYDNEQFF.